These 4 T cell receptor beta chains were all obtained from the same sample, sequenced in a study of CD8 T cells in ankylosing spondylitis (dated by TCRdb to 2016 to 2017). The library was produced with 5' RACE. Sequenced on an Illumina HiSeq 2500. TCRdb reanalyzed the raw reads on its own, using fastp at Q25 for trimming and MiXCR for clone calling, and kept in-frame beta chains. Every entry covers one CDR3 protein and lists the most common genes and DNA from its rows. This sample is represented by about 140,000 distinct CDR3 sequences; around 7.9% of them were singletons. About an eighth of the sample is held by the ten biggest clonotypes. The sequenced sample consisted of blood, either unsorted or a sorted T cell fraction (not recorded which). Receptors were obtained from a female donor with ankylosing spondylitis or in good health (not recorded which).

This clonotype was detected many times. The rearrangement links TRBV27 to TRBJ2-7; 10 bases align to TRBD1. Germline CDR1 is MNHEY and CDR2 is SMNVEV (reference sequence). The CDR3 length is 14 residues. The junction had 2 bases not matched to a gene; V was cut back by 2 bases and J by 4 bases. Written as DNA, the CDR3 is TGTGCCAGCAGTTTAAAGGACAGGGGGTACGAGCAGTACTTC. It is translated as CASSLKDRGYEQYF.

This clonotype was recorded many times. The chain is built from TRBV3-1 and TRBJ1-1; D call uncertain. The germline CDR1 and CDR2 sequences are LGHDT and YNNKEL (reference sequence). The V gene lost 3 bases and the J gene lost 6 bases, with 8 bases spanning the gap. CDR3 length: 12 amino acids. CDR3 region: CASSQGSSEAFF. CDR3 sequence (DNA): TGTGCCAGCAGCCAGGGTAGCTCTGAAGCTTTCTTT.

The V gene is TRBV4-2, the J gene TRBJ2-4; possibly TRBD2 for D (5 bases). Germline V gives CDR1 LGHNA, CDR2 YNFKEQ. There are 15 residues in the CDR3. With 4 bases removed from V and 3 bases from J, the gap between germline ends came to 13 bases. DNA for the CDR3: TGTGCCAGCAGCCCCGGGGTCCCCTGCAAAAACATTCAGTACTTC. Residues: CASSPGVPCKNIQYF.

This clonotype was seen many times. The chain joins TRBV6-5 to TRBJ1-1; D unclear. The germline V gene encodes CDR1 MNHEY and CDR2 SVGAGI. V was trimmed by 3 bases and J by 3 bases, leaving 14 bases between them. The CDR3 length is 15 residues. This CDR3 reads CASSYTGPPHTEAFF. CDR3 bases: TGTGCCAGCAGTTATACGGGCCCGCCGCACACTGAAGCTTTCTTT.